This TCR beta chain was documented in a study of OX40 agonist ivuxolimab in advanced cancers. Study-wide results and limits: In CD8+ T cells, expanded clones were on average more numerous than in CD4+. Certain nonresponders likewise exhibited a low normalized T-cell clonal expansion.

Turning to this clone: Its antigen is undetermined.

Sequencing was performed with immunoSEQ multiplex PCR; in TCRdb, only in-frame clones are kept and a portion is missing. The sample contains 70,000 to 95,000 clones, 90% to 95% of which appear only once. CDR3 length: 16 residues. The germline V and J ends were trimmed by 3 bases and 4 bases, with 17 bases remaining between them. The germline V gene has CDR1 SEHNR and CDR2 FQNEAQ (reference sequence). The chain has TRBV7-9 and TRBJ2-3, with D tentatively TRBD1 (7 bases). The origin of this receptor is an adult with an advanced solid tumor such as melanoma, head and neck, liver or kidney cancer. Here the sequenced sample was CD4+ or CD8+ T cells sorted from blood, taken in a trial of the OX40 agonist ivuxolimab. The CDR3 DNA reads TGTGCCAGCAGCTTCCCCGCGGGACAGCGGGCAGATACGCAGTATTTT. It codes for CASSFPAGQRADTQYF.